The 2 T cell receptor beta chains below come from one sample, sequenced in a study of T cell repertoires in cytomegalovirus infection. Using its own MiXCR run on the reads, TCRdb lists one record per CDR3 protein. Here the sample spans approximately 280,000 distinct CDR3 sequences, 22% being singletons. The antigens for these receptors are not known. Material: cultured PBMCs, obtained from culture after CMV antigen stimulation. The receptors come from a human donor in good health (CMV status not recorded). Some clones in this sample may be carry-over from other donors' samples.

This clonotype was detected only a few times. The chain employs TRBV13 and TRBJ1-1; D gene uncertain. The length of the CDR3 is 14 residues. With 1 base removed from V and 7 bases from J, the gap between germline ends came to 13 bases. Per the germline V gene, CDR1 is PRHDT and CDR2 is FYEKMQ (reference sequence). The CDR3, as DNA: TGTGCCAGCAGCTTAGACTATAAGAGGGATGAAGCTTTCTTT. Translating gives CASSLDYKRDEAFF. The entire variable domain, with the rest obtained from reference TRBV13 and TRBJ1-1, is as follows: AAGVIQSPRHLIKEKRETATLKCYPIPRHDTVYWYQQGPGQDPQFLISFYEKMQSDKGSIPDRFSAQQFSDYHSELNMSSLELGDSALYFCASSLDYKRDEAFFGQGTRLTVV.

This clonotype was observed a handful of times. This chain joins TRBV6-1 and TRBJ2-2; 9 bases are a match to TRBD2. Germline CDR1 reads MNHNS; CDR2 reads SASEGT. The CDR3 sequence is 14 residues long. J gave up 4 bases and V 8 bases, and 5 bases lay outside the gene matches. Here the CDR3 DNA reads TGTGCCAGCCGGGGACTAGCCGGCACCGGGGAGCTGTTTTTT. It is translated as CASRGLAGTGELFF.